This T cell receptor beta chain was sequenced during a study of blood T cell repertoires in COVID-19. Study-wide background: Donors in the United States, Italy and Spain gave samples during acute or convalescent COVID-19.

With V trimmed by 2 bases and J by 0 bases, 3 bases remained unmatched. The germline gives CDR1 MNHEY, CDR2 SVGEGT. The length of the CDR3 is 15 residues. Across roughly 25 US areas, participants ranged in age from about 18 to 100 years. This clone appeared a few times. As originally analysed: From reference gene primer amplification, estimates of nucleated cell counts were derived. Clones were read by immunoSEQ multiplex PCR, and TCRdb kept only the in-frame ones, dropping some. V and J calls and clone size are those listed in that table; D and trimming were worked out from the DNA. This sample has around 200,000 clones; 85% to 90% occur once, and the top ten carry around 2%.

The chain links TRBV6-2 or TRBV6-3 to TRBJ2-7; the match to TRBD1 covers 8 bases. Material: PBMCs or T cells enriched from blood (not recorded which). The sequence came from a woman aged 40 to 49 with acute COVID-19. In nucleotides, the CDR3 is TGTGCCAGCAGTTACCTCGGACAGGGCTCCTACGAGCAGTACTTC. Amino acid sequence: CASSYLGQGSYEQYF.